This T cell receptor beta chain was captured by sequencing in a study of T cells after yellow fever vaccination. Whole-study context: For low cell numbers, libraries were made with SMART-Seq v4 Ultra Low Input. Findings and caveats of the study: It was a small share of clonotypes that appeared in both CD4 and CD8 compartments. Reappearance after the booster was seen for most primary-vaccination clones, at 95% to 96% CD4 and 75% to 90% CD8.

V shed 5 bases, J shed 6 bases, and the junction held 8 bases outside the gene matches. The CDR3 consists of 14 residues. Germline-derived CDR1 and CDR2 are MNHEY and SMNVEV (reference sequence). A remark on this clonotype: The antigen remains undetermined.

The authors made TCR cDNA by 5'RACE template switching, adding a universal primer site and UMIs. TCRdb re-called the 5' RACE reads with MiXCR, one entry per CDR3 protein. Here the sample spans hundreds of thousands of distinct CDR3 sequences, approximately 12% being singletons. This TCR came from a man aged 25 to 40 who received the YFV17D yellow fever vaccine. The specimen comprised PBMCs, sampled on the day of the yellow fever booster vaccination. J is TRBJ2-7 and V is TRBV27, with TRBD1 identical over 9 bases. DNA of the CDR3: TGTGCCAGCAGTCCGGGGACAGGGAGCGTCGAGCAGTACTTC. As protein: CASSPGTGSVEQYF.